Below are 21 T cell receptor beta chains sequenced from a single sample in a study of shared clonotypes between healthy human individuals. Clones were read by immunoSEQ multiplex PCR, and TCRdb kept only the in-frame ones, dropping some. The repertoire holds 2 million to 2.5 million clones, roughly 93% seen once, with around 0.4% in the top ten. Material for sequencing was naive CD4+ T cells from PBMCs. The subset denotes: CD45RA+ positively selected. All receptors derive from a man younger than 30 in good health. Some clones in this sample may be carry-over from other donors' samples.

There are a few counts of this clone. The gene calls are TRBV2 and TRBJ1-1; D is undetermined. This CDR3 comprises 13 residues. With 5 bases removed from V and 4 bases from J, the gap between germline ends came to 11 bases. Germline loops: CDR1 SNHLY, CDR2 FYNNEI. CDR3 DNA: TGTGCCAGCAGTATGGGCGGGTTCACTGAAGCTTTCTTT. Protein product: CASSMGGFTEAFF.

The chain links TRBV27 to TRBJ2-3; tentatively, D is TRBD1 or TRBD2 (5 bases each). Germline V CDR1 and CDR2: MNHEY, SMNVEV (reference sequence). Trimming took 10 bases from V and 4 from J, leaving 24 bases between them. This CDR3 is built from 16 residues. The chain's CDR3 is CAISGWGSRNPDTQYF. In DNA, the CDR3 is TGTGCCATCTCGGGGTGGGGGAGTCGAAATCCAGATACGCAGTATTTT.

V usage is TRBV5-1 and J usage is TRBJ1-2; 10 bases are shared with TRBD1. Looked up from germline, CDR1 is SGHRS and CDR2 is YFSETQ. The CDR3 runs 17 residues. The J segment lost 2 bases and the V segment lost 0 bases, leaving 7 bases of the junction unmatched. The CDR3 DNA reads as TGCGCCAGCAGCTTGGGACAGGGGGCTAATAGGAACTATGGCTACACCTTC. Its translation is CASSLGQGANRNYGYTF.

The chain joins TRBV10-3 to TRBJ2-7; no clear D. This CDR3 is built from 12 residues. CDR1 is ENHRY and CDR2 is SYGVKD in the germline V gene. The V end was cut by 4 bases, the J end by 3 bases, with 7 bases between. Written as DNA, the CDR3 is TGTGCCATCAGTGGCTACAGCTACGAGCAGTACTTC. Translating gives CAISGYSYEQYF.

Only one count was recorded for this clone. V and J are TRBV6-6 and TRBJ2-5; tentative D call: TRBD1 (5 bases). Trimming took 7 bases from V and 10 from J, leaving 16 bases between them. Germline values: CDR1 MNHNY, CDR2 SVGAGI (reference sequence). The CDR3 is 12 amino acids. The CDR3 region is CASNPSQGIQYF. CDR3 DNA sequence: TGTGCCAGCAACCCCAGCCAGGGAATCCAGTACTTC.

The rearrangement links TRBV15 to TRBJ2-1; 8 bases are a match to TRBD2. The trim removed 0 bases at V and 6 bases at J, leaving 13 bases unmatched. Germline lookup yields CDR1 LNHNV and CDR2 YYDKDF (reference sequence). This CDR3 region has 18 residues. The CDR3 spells CATSRDEVAGGVGNEQFF. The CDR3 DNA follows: TGTGCCACCAGCAGAGATGAGGTTGCGGGAGGAGTGGGCAATGAGCAGTTCTTC.

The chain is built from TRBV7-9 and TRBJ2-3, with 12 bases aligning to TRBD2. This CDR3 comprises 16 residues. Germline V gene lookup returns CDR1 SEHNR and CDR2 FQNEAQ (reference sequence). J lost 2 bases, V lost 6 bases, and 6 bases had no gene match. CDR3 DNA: TGTGCCAGCAGTTCCGGACTAGCGGGGTACACAGATACGCAGTATTTT. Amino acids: CASSSGLAGYTDTQYF.

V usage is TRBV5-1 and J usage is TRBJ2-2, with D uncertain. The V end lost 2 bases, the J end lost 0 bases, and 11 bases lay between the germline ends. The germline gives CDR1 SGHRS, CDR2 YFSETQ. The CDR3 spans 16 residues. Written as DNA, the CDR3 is TGCGCCAGCAGCTTTCTACCGGTGGCGAACACCGGGGAGCTGTTTTTT. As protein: CASSFLPVANTGELFF. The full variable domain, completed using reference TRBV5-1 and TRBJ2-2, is KAGVTQTPRYLIKTRGQQVTLSCSPISGHRSVSWYQQTPGQGLQFLFEYFSETQRNKGNFPGRFSGRQFSNSRSEMNVSTLELGDSALYLCASSFLPVANTGELFFGEGSRLTVL.

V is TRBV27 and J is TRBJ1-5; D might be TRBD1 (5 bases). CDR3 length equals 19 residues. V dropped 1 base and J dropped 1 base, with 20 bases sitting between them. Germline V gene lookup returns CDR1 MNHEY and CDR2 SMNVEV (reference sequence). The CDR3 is CASSLWGVGSPFSNQPQHF. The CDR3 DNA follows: TGTGCCAGCAGTTTATGGGGGGTGGGCAGCCCGTTCAGCAATCAGCCCCAGCATTTT.

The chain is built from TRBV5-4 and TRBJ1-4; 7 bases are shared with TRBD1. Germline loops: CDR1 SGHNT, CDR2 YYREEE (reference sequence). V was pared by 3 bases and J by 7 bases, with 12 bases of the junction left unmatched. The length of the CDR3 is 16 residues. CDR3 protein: CASSSANRGGSEKLFF. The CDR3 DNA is TGTGCCAGCAGCTCTGCAAACAGGGGAGGGAGTGAAAAACTGTTTTTT.

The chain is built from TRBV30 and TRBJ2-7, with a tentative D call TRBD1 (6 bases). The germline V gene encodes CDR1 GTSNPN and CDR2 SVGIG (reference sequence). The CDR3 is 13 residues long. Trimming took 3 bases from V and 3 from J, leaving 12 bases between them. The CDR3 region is CAWRTDSYYEQYF. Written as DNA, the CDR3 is TGTGCCTGGAGAACGGACAGTTACTACGAGCAGTACTTC.

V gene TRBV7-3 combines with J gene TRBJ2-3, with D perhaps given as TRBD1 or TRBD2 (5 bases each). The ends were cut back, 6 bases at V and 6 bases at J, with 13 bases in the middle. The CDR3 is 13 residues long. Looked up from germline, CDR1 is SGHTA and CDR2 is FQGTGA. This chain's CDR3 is CASRGVFSDTQYF. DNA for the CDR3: TGTGCCAGCAGGGGGGTTTTTTCGGATACGCAGTATTTT.

This CDR3 reads CASGMTGNSNYGYTF. In nucleotides, the CDR3 is TGTGCCAGCGGAATGACCGGAAATTCTAACTATGGCTACACCTTC. The V and J genes are TRBV28 and TRBJ1-2; D remains ambiguous. V was clipped by 8 bases and J by 0 bases, with 16 bases between them. Per germline, CDR1 MDHEN and CDR2 SYDVKM. This CDR3 is 15 amino acids long.

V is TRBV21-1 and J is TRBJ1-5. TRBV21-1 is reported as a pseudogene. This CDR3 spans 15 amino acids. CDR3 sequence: CARSGTRQGLQPQHF. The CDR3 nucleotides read TGTGCCAGGTCCGGGACCAGGCAGGGACTTCAGCCCCAGCATTTT.

Here the CDR3 reads CASSLTTSRETQYF. The CDR3 DNA sequence: TGTGCCAGCAGCCTTACCACTAGTCGAGAGACCCAGTACTTC. The chain recombines TRBV7-9 with TRBJ2-5; perhaps TRBD2 as D (5 bases). V lost 5 bases and J lost 4, with 14 bases in between. Germline V gene sequence: CDR1 SEHNR, CDR2 FQNEAQ (reference sequence). This CDR3 is built from 14 residues.

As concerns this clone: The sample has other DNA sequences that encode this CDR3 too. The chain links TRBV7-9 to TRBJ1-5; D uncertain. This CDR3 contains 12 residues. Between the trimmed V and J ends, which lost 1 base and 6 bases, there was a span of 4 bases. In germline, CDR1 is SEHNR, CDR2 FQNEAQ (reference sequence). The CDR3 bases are TGTGCCAGCAGCTTAGGGGTTCAGCCCCAGCATTTT. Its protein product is CASSLGVQPQHF.

The CDR3 DNA is TGTGCCAGCACCAGCGGGGCAGGGAGAAACTATGGCTACACCTTC. It yields the protein CASTSGAGRNYGYTF. The rearrangement joins TRBV6-1 to TRBJ1-2, with D perhaps TRBD1 (5 bases). The CDR3 runs 15 residues. Germline values: CDR1 MNHNS, CDR2 SASEGT. Trimming left V 7 bases short and J 2 bases short, with 17 bases between.

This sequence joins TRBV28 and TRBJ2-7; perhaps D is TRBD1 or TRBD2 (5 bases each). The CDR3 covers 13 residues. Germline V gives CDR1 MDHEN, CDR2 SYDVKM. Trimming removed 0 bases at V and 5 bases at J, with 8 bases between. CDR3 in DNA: TGTGCCAGCAGTTTATGGGGGGTAGACGAGCAGTACTTC. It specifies CASSLWGVDEQYF.

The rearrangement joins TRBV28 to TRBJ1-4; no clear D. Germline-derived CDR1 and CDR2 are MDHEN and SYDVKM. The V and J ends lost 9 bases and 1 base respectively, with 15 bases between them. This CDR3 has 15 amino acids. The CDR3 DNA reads TGTGCCAGTACCAGGCAAGGTGGAACTAATGAAAAACTGTTTTTT. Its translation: CASTRQGGTNEKLFF.

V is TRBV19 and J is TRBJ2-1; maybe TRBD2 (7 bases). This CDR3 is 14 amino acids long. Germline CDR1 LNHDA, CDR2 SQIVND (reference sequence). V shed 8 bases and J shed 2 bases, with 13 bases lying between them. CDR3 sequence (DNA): TGTGCCAGTTACGGGGGGCCTGCCTACAATGAGCAGTTCTTC. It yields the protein CASYGGPAYNEQFF.

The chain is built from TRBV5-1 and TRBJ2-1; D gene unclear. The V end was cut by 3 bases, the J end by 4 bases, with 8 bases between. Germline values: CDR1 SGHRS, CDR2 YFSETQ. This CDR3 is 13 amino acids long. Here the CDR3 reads CASSSNTYNEQFF. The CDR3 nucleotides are TGCGCCAGCAGCTCGAACACTTACAATGAGCAGTTCTTC.